Listed below are T cell receptor beta chains from one sample, sequenced in a study of blood T cell repertoires in COVID-19. Profiling relied on immunoSEQ multiplex PCR, and the TCRdb table lists in-frame clones only, not all of them. The sample shows 96,000 or so clones, roughly four fifths of them seen only once. Sequenced material: peripheral blood. These receptors were obtained from an elderly man with COVID-19, enrolled during active disease. CDR3s include the opening cysteine and the closing phenylalanine or tryptophan. Fields, in order: V gene, D gene, J gene, clone size, CDR3 protein, CDR3 DNA. A D gene is named only where the DNA matches it firmly. The size field is filled for only some rows; it gives once, few, many or a size class.

TRBV3-1/TRBV3-2	-	TRBJ2-5	once	CASSQDPGQLWETQYF	TGTGCCAGCAGCCAAGATCCAGGACAGTTATGGGAGACCCAGTACTTC
TRBV4-3	-	TRBJ2-7	-	CASSQGLGAGHEQYF	TGCGCCAGCAGCCAAGGATTAGGGGCAGGGCACGAGCAGTACTTC
TRBV11-3	-	TRBJ2-1	-	CASSLAFGNEQFF	TGTGCCAGCAGCTTAGCTTTCGGCAATGAGCAGTTCTTC
TRBV5-1	-	TRBJ2-2	-	CASRPTSSGTGELFF	TGCGCCAGCAGACCTACTAGTTCTGGGACCGGGGAGCTGTTTTTT
TRBV27	TRBD2	TRBJ2-1	-	CASSLAGGPSNEQFF	TGTGCCAGCAGTTTAGCGGGAGGGCCCTCGAATGAGCAGTTCTTC
TRBV27	-	TRBJ2-5	-	CASSLWGRLETQYF	TGTGCCAGCAGTTTATGGGGGCGGCTGGAGACCCAGTACTTC
TRBV19	-	TRBJ2-7	few	CASSIAARGPYEQYF	TGTGCCAGTAGTATCGCTGCGCGAGGCCCCTACGAGCAGTACTTC
TRBV3-1/TRBV3-2	TRBD2	TRBJ2-7	-	CASSQVRGYEQYF	TGTGCCAGCAGCCAAGTGCGGGGGTACGAGCAGTACTTC
TRBV2	TRBD1	TRBJ2-3	-	CASNRGQDTQYF	TGTGCCAGCAACAGGGGGCAAGATACGCAGTATTTT
TRBV24-1	TRBD1	TRBJ1-4	-	CATRTHDREATNEKLFF	TGTGCCACGAGGACTCATGACAGGGAGGCAACTAATGAAAAACTGTTTTTT
TRBV19	-	TRBJ1-2	-	CASRNRNYGYTF	TGTGCCAGTAGAAACAGAAACTATGGCTACACCTTC
TRBV6-1	-	TRBJ1-1	-	CASSEGTTMNTEAFF	TGTGCCAGCAGCGAAGGCACAACAATGAACACTGAAGCTTTCTTT
TRBV6-1	TRBD1	TRBJ2-5	-	CASSEAWAGGLETQYF	TGTGCCAGCAGTGAAGCGTGGGCAGGGGGCCTGGAGACCCAGTACTTC
TRBV5-1	TRBD1	TRBJ2-3	few	CASSLAVDRAGDTQYF	TGCGCCAGCAGCTTGGCGGTGGACAGGGCGGGAGATACGCAGTATTTT
TRBV4-1	-	TRBJ1-6	-	CASSQDEGAYNSPLHF	TGCGCCAGCAGCCAAGACGAGGGGGCCTATAATTCACCCCTCCACTTT
TRBV10-3	TRBD1	TRBJ2-5	-	CAISGQGAETQYF	TGTGCCATCAGTGGACAGGGGGCAGAGACCCAGTACTTC